This is a list of T cell receptor beta chains from one sample in a study of OX40 agonist ivuxolimab in advanced cancers. Assay: immunoSEQ multiplex PCR; the TCRdb copy retains only in-frame clones and omits some. The sample includes around 26,000 clones, over 60% of them seen just once. The sequencing used CD4+ or CD8+ T cells sorted from blood, collected in a trial of the OX40 agonist ivuxolimab. The receptor set was obtained from an adult with an advanced solid tumor such as melanoma, head and neck, liver or kidney cancer. Each CDR3 is given with its conserved first and last residue. Fields, in order: CDR3 protein, CDR3 DNA, J gene, D gene, V gene, clone size. The D gene is left open where the match is weak. The size of a clone is reported for some rows only, either as once, few or many, or as a class for expanded clones.

CDR3aa: CASSDGTGGWGHTEAFF
CDR3nt: TGCGCCAGCAGCGACGGGACAGGGGGCTGGGGTCACACTGAAGCTTTCTTT
j_gene: TRBJ1-1
d_gene: TRBD1
v_gene: TRBV4-3
abundance: .

CDR3aa: CASSNTYEQYF
CDR3nt: TGTGCCAGCAGCAATACCTACGAGCAGTACTTC
j_gene: TRBJ2-7
d_gene: .
v_gene: TRBV21-1
abundance: .

CDR3aa: CASDRPPDTQYF
CDR3nt: TGTGCCAGCGATCGGCCCCCAGATACGCAGTATTTT
j_gene: TRBJ2-3
d_gene: .
v_gene: TRBV6-6
abundance: .

CDR3aa: CASTLAGGSTDTQYF
CDR3nt: TGTGCCAGCACCCTAGCGGGGGGGAGCACAGATACGCAGTATTTT
j_gene: TRBJ2-3
d_gene: TRBD2
v_gene: TRBV5-5
abundance: .

CDR3aa: CASSLAGVRGNTIYF
CDR3nt: TGTGCCAGCAGCTTGGCAGGGGTACGAGGAAACACCATATATTTT
j_gene: TRBJ1-3
d_gene: .
v_gene: TRBV11-2
abundance: .

CDR3aa: CASSLEGANEKLFF
CDR3nt: TGTGCCAGCAGCTTGGAGGGGGCAAATGAAAAACTGTTTTTT
j_gene: TRBJ1-4
d_gene: TRBD1
v_gene: TRBV7-9
abundance: .

CDR3aa: CAWSGSMEVVREKLFF
CDR3nt: TGTGCCTGGAGTGGAAGTATGGAGGTGGTCCGTGAAAAACTGTTTTTT
j_gene: TRBJ1-4
d_gene: .
v_gene: TRBV30
abundance: .

CDR3aa: CASSGGDTEAFF
CDR3nt: TGTGCCAGCAGTGGAGGGGACACTGAAGCTTTCTTT
j_gene: TRBJ1-1
d_gene: .
v_gene: TRBV2
abundance: medium-sized

CDR3aa: CASSHRAPTSGNTIYF
CDR3nt: TGTGCCAGCTCCCACAGGGCCCCGACCTCTGGAAACACCATATATTTT
j_gene: TRBJ1-3
d_gene: .
v_gene: TRBV18
abundance: few

CDR3aa: CASSFVGQGGYTF
CDR3nt: TGTGCCAGCAGTTTTGTGGGTCAAGGAGGCTACACCTTC
j_gene: TRBJ1-2
d_gene: .
v_gene: TRBV27
abundance: .

CDR3aa: CASSYNTDTQYF
CDR3nt: TGTGCCAGCAGCTACAACACAGATACGCAGTATTTT
j_gene: TRBJ2-3
d_gene: .
v_gene: TRBV11-2
abundance: .

CDR3aa: CASSRRGSGTGGDRAKNIQYF
CDR3nt: TGTGCCAGCAGCAGGCGGGGATCCGGGACAGGGGGCGATAGGGCCAAAAACATTCAGTACTTC
j_gene: TRBJ2-4
d_gene: .
v_gene: TRBV21-1
abundance: .

CDR3aa: CAWSVRRGKAFF
CDR3nt: TGTGCCTGGAGTGTGCGCAGGGGGAAGGCTTTCTTT
j_gene: TRBJ1-1
d_gene: TRBD1
v_gene: TRBV30
abundance: .

CDR3aa: CASSFGVGEYNEQFF
CDR3nt: TGTGCCAGCAGTTTCGGTGTGGGGGAGTACAATGAGCAGTTCTTC
j_gene: TRBJ2-1
d_gene: .
v_gene: TRBV27
abundance: .

CDR3aa: CASSLGVPRDVGNQPQHF
CDR3nt: TGTGCCAGCAGCTTAGGGGTCCCGAGGGACGTGGGGAATCAGCCCCAGCATTTT
j_gene: TRBJ1-5
d_gene: .
v_gene: TRBV7-8
abundance: .

CDR3aa: CASSLMVAGGQETQYF
CDR3nt: TGTGCCAGCAGTTTAATGGTGGCGGGGGGGCAAGAGACCCAGTACTTC
j_gene: TRBJ2-5
d_gene: TRBD2
v_gene: TRBV27
abundance: .

CDR3aa: CATGQDISYNSPLHF
CDR3nt: TGTGCCACTGGACAGGACATCTCCTATAATTCACCCCTCCACTTT
j_gene: TRBJ1-6
d_gene: TRBD1
v_gene: TRBV6-5
abundance: .

CDR3aa: CASSLGSQPQHF
CDR3nt: TGTGCCAGCTCGCTAGGGTCTCAGCCCCAGCATTTT
j_gene: TRBJ1-5
d_gene: .
v_gene: TRBV19
abundance: few

CDR3aa: CASSLRTGSFDEQYF
CDR3nt: TGTGCCAGCAGCTTAAGGACAGGGTCATTCGACGAGCAGTACTTC
j_gene: TRBJ2-7
d_gene: TRBD1
v_gene: TRBV7-3
abundance: .

CDR3aa: CASSQDPGVTNEKLFF
CDR3nt: TGTGCCAGCAGCCAAGATCCGGGGGTAACTAATGAAAAACTGTTTTTT
j_gene: TRBJ1-4
d_gene: .
v_gene: TRBV14
abundance: .

CDR3aa: CASSVGGQGSNEQFF
CDR3nt: TGTGCCAGCAGCGTAGGGGGACAGGGAAGCAATGAGCAGTTCTTC
j_gene: TRBJ2-1
d_gene: TRBD1
v_gene: TRBV9
abundance: .

CDR3aa: CASSSVSPGVDGYTF
CDR3nt: TGTGCCAGCAGCTCGGTCTCCCCAGGCGTCGATGGCTACACCTTC
j_gene: TRBJ1-2
d_gene: .
v_gene: TRBV5-8
abundance: .

CDR3aa: CASSQGLDTGELFF
CDR3nt: TGTGCCAGCAGCCAGGGTCTCGACACCGGGGAGCTGTTTTTT
j_gene: TRBJ2-2
d_gene: .
v_gene: TRBV4-2
abundance: .

CDR3aa: CASSQLSGELFF
CDR3nt: TGCGCCAGCAGCCAATTATCGGGGGAGCTGTTTTTT
j_gene: TRBJ2-2
d_gene: .
v_gene: TRBV4-1
abundance: .

CDR3aa: CASSVGGVSYEQYF
CDR3nt: TGTGCCAGCAGCGTAGGGGGGGTCTCCTACGAGCAGTACTTC
j_gene: TRBJ2-7
d_gene: .
v_gene: TRBV9
abundance: .

CDR3aa: CASSLEVWGTYEQYF
CDR3nt: TGTGCCAGCAGCTTGGAGGTCTGGGGGACCTACGAGCAGTACTTC
j_gene: TRBJ2-7
d_gene: .
v_gene: TRBV7-8
abundance: .

CDR3aa: CASSEIGGANVLTF
CDR3nt: TGTGCCAGCAGTGAAATCGGAGGGGCCAACGTCCTGACTTTC
j_gene: TRBJ2-6
d_gene: .
v_gene: TRBV6-1
abundance: .

CDR3aa: CASSYSGQSYEQYF
CDR3nt: TGTGCCAGCAGTTACTCGGGACAGTCCTACGAGCAGTACTTC
j_gene: TRBJ2-7
d_gene: TRBD1
v_gene: TRBV6-6
abundance: few

CDR3aa: CAISTEGNEQFF
CDR3nt: TGTGCCATCAGTACCGAGGGGAATGAGCAGTTCTTC
j_gene: TRBJ2-1
d_gene: .
v_gene: TRBV10-3
abundance: .

CDR3aa: CASSQDRDGLLNTEAFF
CDR3nt: TGTGCCAGCAGCCAAGATCGGGACGGACTACTGAACACTGAAGCTTTCTTT
j_gene: TRBJ1-1
d_gene: .
v_gene: TRBV4-2
abundance: .